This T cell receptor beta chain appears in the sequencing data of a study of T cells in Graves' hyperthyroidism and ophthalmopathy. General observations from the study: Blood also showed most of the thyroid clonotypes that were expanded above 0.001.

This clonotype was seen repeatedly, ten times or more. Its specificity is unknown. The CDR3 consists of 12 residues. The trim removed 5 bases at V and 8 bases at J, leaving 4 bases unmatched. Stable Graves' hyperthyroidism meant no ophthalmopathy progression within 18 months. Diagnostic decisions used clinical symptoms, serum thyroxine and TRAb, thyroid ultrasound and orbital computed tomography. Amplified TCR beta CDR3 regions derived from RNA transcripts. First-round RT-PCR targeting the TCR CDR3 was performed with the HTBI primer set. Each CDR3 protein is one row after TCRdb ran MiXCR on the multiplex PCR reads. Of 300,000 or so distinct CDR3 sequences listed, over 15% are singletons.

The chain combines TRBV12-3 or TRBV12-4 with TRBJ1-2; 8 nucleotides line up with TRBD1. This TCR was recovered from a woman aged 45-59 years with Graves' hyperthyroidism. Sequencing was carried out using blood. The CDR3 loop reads CASSRTGRGYTF. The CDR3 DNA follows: TGTGCCAGCAGTCGGACAGGGAGAGGCTACACCTTC.